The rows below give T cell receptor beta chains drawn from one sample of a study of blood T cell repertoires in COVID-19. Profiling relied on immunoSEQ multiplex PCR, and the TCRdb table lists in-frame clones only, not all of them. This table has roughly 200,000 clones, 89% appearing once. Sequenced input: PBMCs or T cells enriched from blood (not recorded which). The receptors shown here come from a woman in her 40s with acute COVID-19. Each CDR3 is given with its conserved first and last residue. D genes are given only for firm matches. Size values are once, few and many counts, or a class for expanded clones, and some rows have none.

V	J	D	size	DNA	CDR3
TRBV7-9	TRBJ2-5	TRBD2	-	TGTGCCAGCACCGGACTAGCGGGAGTAAGGTGGACCCAGTACTTC	CASTGLAGVRWTQYF
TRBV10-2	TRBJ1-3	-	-	TGCGCCAGCAGTTCTAACAGAAGTGGAAACACCATATATTTT	CASSSNRSGNTIYF
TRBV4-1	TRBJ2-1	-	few	TGCGCCAGCAGCCAAGACAGGGTCAGGAATGAGCAGTTCTTC	CASSQDRVRNEQFF
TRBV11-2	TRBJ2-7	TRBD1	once	TGTGCCAGCAGCACACAACTGGACAGGTTTTACGAGCAGTACTTC	CASSTQLDRFYEQYF
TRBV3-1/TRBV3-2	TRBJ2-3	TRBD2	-	TGTGCCAGCAGCCAAGGAGCGGGGGGGCCAGGAGATACGCAGTATTTT	CASSQGAGGPGDTQYF
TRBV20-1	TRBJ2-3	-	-	TGCAGTGCTAGTTTAGTTTTGACAGCAACAGATACGCAGTATTTT	CSASLVLTATDTQYF
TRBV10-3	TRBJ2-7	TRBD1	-	TGTGCCATCAGTGAGTCGGGGACAGGGCCTTACGAGCAGTACTTC	CAISESGTGPYEQYF
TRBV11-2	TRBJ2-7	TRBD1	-	TGTGCCAGCAGCAAACAGGGGGTCGGCGAGCAGTACTTC	CASSKQGVGEQYF
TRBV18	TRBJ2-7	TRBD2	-	TGTGCCAGCTCACCACCGGGGGGACTAGCGGGGAACTACGAGCAGTACTTC	CASSPPGGLAGNYEQYF
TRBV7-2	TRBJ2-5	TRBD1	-	TGTGCCAGCAGCCCAAGGACAGGGCGTCAAGAGACCCAGTACTTC	CASSPRTGRQETQYF
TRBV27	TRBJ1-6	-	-	TGTGCCAGCAGTCAGGACAAGACGAGCTCCTATAATTCACCCCTCCACTTT	CASSQDKTSSYNSPLHF
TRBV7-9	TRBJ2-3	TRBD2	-	TGTGCCAGCAGCTCAGCCAGCGGGGGGGCCGTAGATACGCAGTATTTT	CASSSASGGAVDTQYF
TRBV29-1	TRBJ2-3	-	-	TGCAGCGTTCAATTCGTCGCAGCAGATACGCAGTATTTT	CSVQFVAADTQYF
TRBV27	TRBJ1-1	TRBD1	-	TGTGCCAGCAGTCTCACAGGGGAAACTGAAGCTTTCTTT	CASSLTGETEAFF
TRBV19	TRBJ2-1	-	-	TGTGCCAGTAGTATCGATCAGTACAATGAGCAGTTCTTC	CASSIDQYNEQFF
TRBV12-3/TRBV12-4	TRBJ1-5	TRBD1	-	TGTGCCAGCAGTGCGGACAGGGATCAGCCCCAGCATTTT	CASSADRDQPQHF
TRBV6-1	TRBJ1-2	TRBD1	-	TGTGCCAGCAGTGAAACCGTCGACAGGGGTGGCTATGGCTACACCTTC	CASSETVDRGGYGYTF
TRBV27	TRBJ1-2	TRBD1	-	TGTGCCAGCAAGGAGGACAGGGGTCCCTTTTATTATGGCTACACCTTC	CASKEDRGPFYYGYTF
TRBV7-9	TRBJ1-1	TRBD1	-	TGTGCCAGCAGCTCCGACGGACACAGGGGTCAGGAAGCTTTCTTT	CASSSDGHRGQEAFF
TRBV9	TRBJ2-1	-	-	TGTGCCAGCAGCTCAGTTGGGACAAATGGGATAAATGAGCAGTTCTTC	CASSSVGTNGINEQFF
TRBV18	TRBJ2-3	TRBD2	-	TGTGCCAGCTCACCACCCGGACTAGCGGGAGGAACAGATACGCAGTATTTT	CASSPPGLAGGTDTQYF
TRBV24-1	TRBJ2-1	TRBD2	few	TGTGCCACCGCGGTGACGGGACTAGCGGGGAGCTCCTACAATGAGCAGTTCTTC	CATAVTGLAGSSYNEQFF
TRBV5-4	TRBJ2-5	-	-	TGTGCCAGCAGCTTGAGCGTCGAAGAGACCCAGTACTTC	CASSLSVEETQYF
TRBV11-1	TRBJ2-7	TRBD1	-	TGTGCCAGCACCTCCGTTCGGGGGCAGGGGGCTGACGAGCAGTACTTC	CASTSVRGQGADEQYF
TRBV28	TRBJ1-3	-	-	TGTGCCAGCAACTCCCAAAGCTCTGGAAACACCATATATTTT	CASNSQSSGNTIYF
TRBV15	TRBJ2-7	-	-	TGTGCCACCAGCAGAGGGGGGGGCCACCACGAGCAGTACTTC	CATSRGGGHHEQYF
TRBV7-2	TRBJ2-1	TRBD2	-	TGTGCCAGCAGCTTAAGTCTAGCGGGAGCATACAATGAGCAGTTCTTC	CASSLSLAGAYNEQFF
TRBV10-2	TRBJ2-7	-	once	TGCGCCAGCAGTGAACCAGGGGAGCGCTACGAGCAGTACTTC	CASSEPGERYEQYF
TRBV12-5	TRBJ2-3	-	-	TGTGCTAGTGGTTTGCACAACACAGATACGCAGTATTTT	CASGLHNTDTQYF
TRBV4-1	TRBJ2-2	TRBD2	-	TGCGCCAGCAAGAGAGGGGAGGGGCGCGGGACCGGGGAGCTGTTTTTT	CASKRGEGRGTGELFF
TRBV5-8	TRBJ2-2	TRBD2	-	TGTGCCAGCAGCCGTAGCGGGAGGAACACCGGGGAGCTGTTTTTT	CASSRSGRNTGELFF
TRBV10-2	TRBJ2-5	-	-	TGCGCCAGCAGTCAGGGTTCACTTAGGAAAGAGACCCAGTACTTC	CASSQGSLRKETQYF
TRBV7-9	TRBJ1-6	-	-	TGTGCCAGCAGCTTAGGCGAAGTTCGGGGGGGCCATTCACCCCTCCACTTT	CASSLGEVRGGHSPLHF
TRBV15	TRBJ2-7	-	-	TGTGCCACCAGCAGAGACTTGGAGTCGTCCTTAACCCACTACGAGCAGTACTTC	CATSRDLESSLTHYEQYF
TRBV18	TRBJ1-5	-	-	TGTGCCAGCTCACCATCCAGGGATCAGCCCCAGCATTTT	CASSPSRDQPQHF
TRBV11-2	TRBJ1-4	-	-	TGTGCCAGCAGCTCTAGTTGGGCAGGGGCTAATGAAAAACTGTTTTTT	CASSSSWAGANEKLFF
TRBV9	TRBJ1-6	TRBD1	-	TGTGCCAGCAGCGTAGGGGACAGGTCAGGATCACCCCTCCACTTT	CASSVGDRSGSPLHF
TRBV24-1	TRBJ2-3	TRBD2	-	TGTGCCCCCGCCCATCGGGGGGATCACACAGATACGCAGTATTTT	CAPAHRGDHTDTQYF
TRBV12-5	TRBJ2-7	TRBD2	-	TGTGCGACCAGCGGGGGCTACGAGCAGTACTTC	CATSGGYEQYF
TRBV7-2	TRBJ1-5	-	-	TGTGCCAGCAGCTTAGGGGGTGGGGGCCTCCGCGCCCAGCATTTT	CASSLGGGGLRAQHF
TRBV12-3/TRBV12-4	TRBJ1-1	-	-	TGTGCCAGCAGTTTACGGGAAAACACTGAAGCTTTCTTT	CASSLRENTEAFF
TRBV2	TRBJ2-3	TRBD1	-	TGTGCCAGCAGTGGGTACAGGGGTAGCACAGATACGCAGTATTTT	CASSGYRGSTDTQYF
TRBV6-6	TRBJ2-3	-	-	TGTGCCAGCAGTTACGGGACTGCTCTTGGGAATACGCAGTATTTT	CASSYGTALGNTQYF